Presented here are 23 T cell receptor beta chains from one specimen sequenced in a study of T cells after yellow fever vaccination. TCRdb reprocessed the 5' RACE reads with MiXCR, giving one entry per CDR3 protein. The sample contains fewer than 150,000 distinct CDR3 sequences, 6.5% to 9% of which appear only once. The sequencing here drew on CD4+ T cells sorted from PBMCs, taken roughly seven weeks after the first yellow fever vaccination. The receptors shown here come from a man in his late teens or twenties who received the YFV17D yellow fever vaccine.

The sample holds many counts of this clonotype. The CDR3 DNA is TGTGCCAGCAGGGGGCCCTTGACGAACACCGGGGAGCTGTTTTTT. It codes for CASRGPLTNTGELFF. The chain has TRBV6-1 and TRBJ2-2; D may be TRBD1 (5 bases). Germline V gives CDR1 MNHNS, CDR2 SASEGT. The CDR3 is 15 amino acids. The V end was cut by 6 bases, the J end by 0 bases, with 11 bases between.

This clonotype was seen ten or more times. The chain recombines TRBV9 with TRBJ2-3; the D call may be TRBD1 or TRBD2 (5 bases each). This CDR3 is 14 amino acids long. V was pared by 5 bases and J by 8 bases, with 18 bases between. Per the germline V gene, CDR1 is SGDLS and CDR2 is YYNGEE. The CDR3 DNA sequence: TGTGCCAGCAGAAGGGTAGGGGATGGGGGTACGCAGTATTTT. As protein: CASRRVGDGGTQYF.

This clonotype occurred a few times. Here the CDR3 DNA reads TGCGCCAGCAGCCTGGACTCGCCCCGTAATTCACCCCTCCACTTT. Encoded protein: CASSLDSPRNSPLHF. The chain couples TRBV5-1 to TRBJ1-6, with D unresolved. This CDR3 is 15 amino acids long. The V gene lost 4 bases and the J gene lost 6 bases, with 14 bases spanning the gap. The germline V gene has CDR1 SGHRS and CDR2 YFSETQ.

This clonotype was recorded at least ten times. V and J are TRBV7-8 and TRBJ1-5; D is ambiguous. Trimming left V 1 base short and J 5 bases short, with 9 bases between. This CDR3 contains 14 residues. CDR1 is SGHVS and CDR2 is FQNEAQ in the germline V gene. The CDR3, as DNA: TGTGCCAGCAGCTTAGAGGGAGGGTATCAGCCCCAGCATTTT. Translation: CASSLEGGYQPQHF.

CDR3 nucleotides: TGCGCCAGCAGCTTGCAGGGGGCCTCAATTTCACCCCTCCACTTT. The encoded protein is CASSLQGASISPLHF. J is TRBJ1-6 and V is TRBV5-1, with 8 nucleotides matching TRBD1. The CDR3 loop spans 15 amino acids. CDR1 and CDR2 (germline): SGHRS, YFSETQ. V dropped 1 base and J dropped 9; count of bases not matched to a gene: 6.

In this sample, this clonotype turned up many times. This rearrangement joins TRBV28 to TRBJ2-4; weak D call: TRBD1 (5 bases). The V end was cut by 2 bases, the J end by 0 bases, with 14 bases between. The CDR3 runs 17 residues. Germline V lookup: CDR1 MDHEN, CDR2 SYDVKM. As DNA, the CDR3 is TGTGCCAGCAGTTTACGAACCAGGGATTTAGCCAAAAACATTCAGTACTTC. Protein: CASSLRTRDLAKNIQYF.

This clonotype was seen ten or more times. DNA of the CDR3: TGTGCCAGCAGTGTCCAGGGTGATCAGCCCCAGCATTTT. It encodes CASSVQGDQPQHF. The chain joins TRBV6-1 to TRBJ1-5; tentatively, D is TRBD1 (5 bases). CDR1 MNHNS and CDR2 SASEGT come from the germline V gene. Trimming pared 4 bases from V and 5 bases from J, leaving 9 bases between. The CDR3 extends over 13 amino acids.

In its sample, this clonotype was seen many times. The V call is TRBV6-2 or TRBV6-3, the J call TRBJ2-7; 9 nucleotides match TRBD1. The CDR3 is 14 residues long. The germline V gene encodes CDR1 MNHEY and CDR2 SVGEGT. V was clipped by 7 bases and J by 5 bases; unmatched bases: 9. The CDR3 DNA sequence: TGTGCCAGCATTCCCCAGGGACAGGGACACGAGCAGTACGTC. Its protein is CASIPQGQGHEQYV.

This clonotype was recorded at least ten times. V is TRBV12-3 or TRBV12-4 and J is TRBJ2-2, with a possible D match to TRBD1 (6 bases). This CDR3 is built from 16 residues. V gave up 8 bases and J gave up 2 bases, with 18 bases separating them. This CDR3 is CASGDPGHRNTGELFF. The CDR3 bases are TGTGCCAGCGGCGATCCGGGACACAGAAACACCGGGGAGCTGTTTTTT.

Ten or more counts support this clonotype. The chain couples TRBV11-2 to TRBJ1-2, with TRBD1 as a possible D gene (5 bases). This CDR3 contains 14 residues. Trimming pared 1 base from V and 6 bases from J, leaving 12 bases between. CDR1 and CDR2 (germline): SGHAT, FQNNGV. The CDR3 DNA reads TGTGCCAGCAGCTTAGCCAGGAGGGGACATGGCTACACCTTC. Its translation: CASSLARRGHGYTF.

This clonotype was observed many times. J is TRBJ2-3 and V is TRBV7-9, with D uncertain. This CDR3 has 14 residues. V lost 2 bases to trimming and J lost 3 bases, with 9 bases between them. Germline-derived CDR1 and CDR2 are SEHNR and FQNEAQ (reference sequence). The CDR3 region is CASSLQVETDTQYF. The CDR3, as DNA: TGTGCCAGCAGCTTACAGGTTGAAACAGATACGCAGTATTTT.

At least ten counts were recorded for this clonotype. This chain connects TRBV12-3 or TRBV12-4 to TRBJ1-1; no definite D call. The CDR3 runs 13 residues. V dropped 6 bases and J dropped 4 bases, with 12 bases sitting between them. The CDR3 region has the DNA TGTGCCAGCAGGGCTTTGAGAAGCACTGAAGCTTTCTTT. The encoded protein is CASRALRSTEAFF.

This clonotype came up many times. The V and J genes are TRBV3-1 and TRBJ2-7; 8 bases align to TRBD1. Germline CDR1 and CDR2: LGHDT and YNNKEL (reference sequence). The CDR3 length is 17 residues. J was trimmed by 0 bases and V by 2 bases; bases with no gene match: 9. CDR3 nucleotides: TGTGCCAGCAGCCAAATGGGGACAGGTCCGAGCTCCTACGAGCAGTACTTC. Translation: CASSQMGTGPSSYEQYF.

In its sample, this clonotype was seen many times. The chain uses TRBV5-6 and TRBJ1-5, with a tentative D call TRBD1 (6 bases). This CDR3 spans 13 amino acids. V gave up 4 bases and J gave up 4 bases, with 9 bases separating them. CDR1 and CDR2 from the germline V gene are SGHDT and YYEEEE. CDR3 sequence: CASSGGPNQPQHF. CDR3 nucleotides: TGTGCCAGCAGCGGGGGGCCTAATCAGCCCCAGCATTTT.

This clonotype was picked up many times. The gene calls are TRBV7-2 and TRBJ2-1; the D gene could be TRBD1 or TRBD2 (5 bases each). The V gene lost 3 bases and the J gene lost 0 bases, with 9 bases spanning the gap. The germline gives CDR1 SGHTA, CDR2 FQGNSA. The CDR3 sequence is 15 residues long. CDR3 in amino acids: CASSLGGGSYNEQFF. The CDR3 DNA reads TGTGCCAGCAGCTTGGGTGGGGGCTCCTACAATGAGCAGTTCTTC.

This clonotype was seen ten or more times. The chain combines TRBV6-5 with TRBJ2-7, with 9 bases matching TRBD1. The trim removed 0 bases at V and 0 bases at J, leaving 3 bases unmatched. Germline loops: CDR1 MNHEY, CDR2 SVGAGI. The CDR3 has 16 amino acids. Here the CDR3 DNA reads TGTGCCAGCAGTTACTCCCGGGACAGGGTCTCCTACGAGCAGTACTTC. It codes for CASSYSRDRVSYEQYF.

There are many counts of this clonotype. The rearrangement links TRBV3-1 to TRBJ2-5; no firm D call. CDR3 length equals 13 residues. V was pared by 4 bases and J by 10 bases, with 16 bases between. The germline V gene encodes CDR1 LGHDT and CDR2 YNNKEL (reference sequence). This CDR3 is CASSLGVIDGQYF. CDR3 bases: TGTGCCAGCAGCCTCGGCGTTATTGATGGCCAGTACTTC.

This clonotype occurred many times. The chain couples TRBV5-4 to TRBJ2-3; D call uncertain. Germline-derived CDR1 and CDR2 are SGHNT and YYREEE (reference sequence). The CDR3 has 14 amino acids. Deletions cut 1 base from V and 6 bases from J, with 12 bases between. CDR3 DNA: TGTGCCAGCAGCTTGCGGGCCACCAGGGATACGCAGTATTTT. It yields the protein CASSLRATRDTQYF.

This clonotype turned up a few times. The chain employs TRBV7-9 and TRBJ2-3; 10 bases line up with TRBD2. The J segment lost 6 bases and the V segment lost 3 bases, leaving 9 bases of the junction unmatched. This CDR3 has 16 amino acids. Germline loops: CDR1 SEHNR, CDR2 FQNEAQ (reference sequence). CDR3 region: CASSLSGGAVQDTQYF. The CDR3 DNA is TGTGCCAGCAGCTTGAGCGGGGGGGCCGTCCAGGATACGCAGTATTTT.

This clonotype has a count of ten or more. The rearrangement uses TRBV7-2 and TRBJ2-1; 7 nucleotides line up with TRBD2. The CDR3 consists of 15 residues. The germline V gene encodes CDR1 SGHTA and CDR2 FQGNSA. Losses at the gene ends were 6 bases for V and 7 bases for J; bases not matched to a gene: 12. DNA for the CDR3: TGTGCCAGCAGAGGGTCCTGGGGGGGAGGGAATGAGCAGTTCTTC. It encodes CASRGSWGGGNEQFF.

CDR3: CASSPDGRNTEAFF. The CDR3, as DNA: TGTGCCAGCAGCCCGGACGGCCGTAACACTGAAGCTTTCTTT. The V gene is TRBV7-3, the J gene TRBJ1-1; no reliable D call. The V and J ends lost 5 bases and 2 bases respectively, with 12 bases between them. Germline-derived CDR1 and CDR2 are SGHTA and FQGTGA. The CDR3 loop spans 14 amino acids. The full variable domain, its missing parts supplied by reference TRBV7-3 and TRBJ1-1, is GAGVSQTPSNKVTEKGKYVELRCDPISGHTALYWYRQSLGQGPEFLIYFQGTGAADDSGLPNDRFFAVRPEGSVSTLKIQRTERGDSAVYLCASSPDGRNTEAFFGQGTRLTVV.

There are many counts of this clonotype. V and J are TRBV4-3 and TRBJ1-2; D is undetermined. The CDR3 sequence is 14 residues long. Germline V gene lookup returns CDR1 LGHNA and CDR2 YSLEER. Trimming removed 0 bases at V and 3 bases at J, with 8 bases between. The CDR3 sequence: CASSQEAGYYGYTF. DNA for the CDR3: TGCGCCAGCAGCCAAGAAGCGGGGTACTATGGCTACACCTTC.

This clonotype has a count of ten or more. The chain uses TRBV7-9 and TRBJ2-1; 10 positions agree with TRBD2. Per the germline V gene, CDR1 is SEHNR and CDR2 is FQNEAQ (reference sequence). The CDR3 consists of 14 residues. With V trimmed by 1 base and J by 15 bases, 9 bases remained unmatched. CDR3: CASSLEVLAGHWFF. In DNA, the CDR3 is TGTGCCAGCAGCTTAGAAGTACTAGCGGGGCATTGGTTCTTC.